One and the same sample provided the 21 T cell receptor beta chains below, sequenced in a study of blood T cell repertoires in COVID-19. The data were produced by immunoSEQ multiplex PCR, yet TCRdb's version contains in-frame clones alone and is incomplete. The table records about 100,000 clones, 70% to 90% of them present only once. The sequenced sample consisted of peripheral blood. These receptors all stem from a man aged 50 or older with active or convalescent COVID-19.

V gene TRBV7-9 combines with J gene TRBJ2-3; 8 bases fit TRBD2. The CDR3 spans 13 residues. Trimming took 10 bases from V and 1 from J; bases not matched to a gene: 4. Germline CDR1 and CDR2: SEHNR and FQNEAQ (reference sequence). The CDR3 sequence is CATETSGTDTQYF. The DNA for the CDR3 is TGTGCCACCGAGACTAGCGGCACAGATACGCAGTATTTT.

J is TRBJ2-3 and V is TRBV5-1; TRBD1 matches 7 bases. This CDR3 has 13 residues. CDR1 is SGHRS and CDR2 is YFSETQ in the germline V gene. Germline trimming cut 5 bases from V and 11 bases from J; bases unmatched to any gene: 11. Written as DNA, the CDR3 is TGCGCCAGCAGGAGAGAGACAGGGTTGGGGCAGTATTTT. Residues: CASRRETGLGQYF.

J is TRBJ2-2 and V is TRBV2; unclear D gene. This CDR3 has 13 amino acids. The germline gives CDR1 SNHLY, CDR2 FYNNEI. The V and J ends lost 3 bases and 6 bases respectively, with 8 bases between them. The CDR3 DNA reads TGTGCCAGCAGTGACGAGGAGCCCGGGGAGCTGTTTTTT. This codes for CASSDEEPGELFF.

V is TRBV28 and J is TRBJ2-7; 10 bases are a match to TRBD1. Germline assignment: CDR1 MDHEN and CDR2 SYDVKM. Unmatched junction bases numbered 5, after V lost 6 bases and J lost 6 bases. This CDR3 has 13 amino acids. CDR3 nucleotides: TGTGCCAGCAGAGGGACAGGGGTAACCGAGCAGTACTTC. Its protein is CASRGTGVTEQYF.

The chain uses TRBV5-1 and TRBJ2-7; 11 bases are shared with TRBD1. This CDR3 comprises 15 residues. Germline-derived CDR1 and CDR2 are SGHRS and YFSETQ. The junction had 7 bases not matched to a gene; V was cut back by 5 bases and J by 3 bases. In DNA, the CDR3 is TGCGCCAGCAGGAATCCGGGACAGGGGGTCTACGAGCAGTACTTC. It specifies CASRNPGQGVYEQYF.

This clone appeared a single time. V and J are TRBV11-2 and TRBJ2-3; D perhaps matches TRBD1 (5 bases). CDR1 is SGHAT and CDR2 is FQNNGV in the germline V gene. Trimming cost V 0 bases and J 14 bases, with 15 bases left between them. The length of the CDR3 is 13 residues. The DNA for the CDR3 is TGTGCCAGCAGCTTAGATCCAGGCAGGGTCACGTATTTT. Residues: CASSLDPGRVTYF.

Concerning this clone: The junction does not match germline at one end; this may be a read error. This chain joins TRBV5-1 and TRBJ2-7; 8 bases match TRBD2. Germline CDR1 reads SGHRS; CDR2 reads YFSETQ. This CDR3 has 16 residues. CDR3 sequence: CASSSGAGTSSYEQYF. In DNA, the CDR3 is TGCGCCAGTAGCTCGGGTGCCGGGACTAGCTCCTACGAGCAGTACTTC.

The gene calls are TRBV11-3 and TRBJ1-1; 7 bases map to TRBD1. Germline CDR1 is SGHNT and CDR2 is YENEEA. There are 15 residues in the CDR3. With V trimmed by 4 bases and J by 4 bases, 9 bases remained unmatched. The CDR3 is CASSSADRAATEAFF. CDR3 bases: TGTGCCAGCAGCTCAGCCGACAGGGCGGCCACTGAAGCTTTCTTT.

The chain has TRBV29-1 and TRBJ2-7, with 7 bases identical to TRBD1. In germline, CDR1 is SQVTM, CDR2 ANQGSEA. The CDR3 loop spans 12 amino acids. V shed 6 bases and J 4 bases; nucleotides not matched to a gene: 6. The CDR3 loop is CSVTGTDYEQYF. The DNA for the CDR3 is TGCAGCGTCACCGGGACAGATTACGAGCAGTACTTC.

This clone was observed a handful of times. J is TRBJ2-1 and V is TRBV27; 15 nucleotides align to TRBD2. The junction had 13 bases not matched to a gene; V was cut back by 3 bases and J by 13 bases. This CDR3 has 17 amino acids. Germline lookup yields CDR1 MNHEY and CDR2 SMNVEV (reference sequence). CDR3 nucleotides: TGTGCCAGCAGTTTCGAGGGGAGGACTAGCGGGAGGGATAATCAGTTCTTC. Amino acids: CASSFEGRTSGRDNQFF.

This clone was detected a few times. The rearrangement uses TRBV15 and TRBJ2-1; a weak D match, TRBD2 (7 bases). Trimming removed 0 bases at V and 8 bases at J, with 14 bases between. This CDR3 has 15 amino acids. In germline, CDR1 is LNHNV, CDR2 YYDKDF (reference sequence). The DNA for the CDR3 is TGTGCCACCAGCAGAGACAGGGGCGGGAGTTATGAGCAGTTCTTC. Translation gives CATSRDRGGSYEQFF. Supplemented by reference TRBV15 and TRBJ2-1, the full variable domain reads DAMVIQNPRYQVTQFGKPVTLSCSQTLNHNVMYWYQQKSSQAPKLLFHYYDKDFNNEADTPDNFQSRRPNTSFCFLDIRSPGLGDTAMYLCATSRDRGGSYEQFFGPGTRLTVL.

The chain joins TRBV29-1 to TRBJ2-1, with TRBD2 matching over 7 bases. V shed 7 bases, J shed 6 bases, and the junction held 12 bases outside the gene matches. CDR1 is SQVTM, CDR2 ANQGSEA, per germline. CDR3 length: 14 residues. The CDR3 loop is CSATGTISGNEQFF. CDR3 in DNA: TGCAGCGCCACTGGGACTATCAGCGGCAATGAGCAGTTCTTC.

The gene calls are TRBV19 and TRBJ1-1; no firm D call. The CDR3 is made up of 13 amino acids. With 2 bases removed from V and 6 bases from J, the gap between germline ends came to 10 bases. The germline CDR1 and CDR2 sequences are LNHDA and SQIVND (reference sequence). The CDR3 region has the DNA TGTGCCAGTAGTATAATGGGAGACTCTGAAGCTTTCTTT. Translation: CASSIMGDSEAFF.

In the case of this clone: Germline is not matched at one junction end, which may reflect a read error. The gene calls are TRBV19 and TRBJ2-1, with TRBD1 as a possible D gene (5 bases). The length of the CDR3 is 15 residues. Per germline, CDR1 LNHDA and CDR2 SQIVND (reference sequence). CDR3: CASSTGRASYNEQFF. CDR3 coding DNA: TGTGCCAGTTCTACAGGCAGAGCCTCCTACAATGAGCAATTCTTC.

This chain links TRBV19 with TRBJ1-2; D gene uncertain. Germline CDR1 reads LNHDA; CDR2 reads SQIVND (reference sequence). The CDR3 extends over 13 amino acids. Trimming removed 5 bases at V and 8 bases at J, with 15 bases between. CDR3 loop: CASSVPPLGGYTF. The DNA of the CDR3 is TGTGCCAGTAGTGTCCCCCCCCTTGGCGGCTACACCTTC.

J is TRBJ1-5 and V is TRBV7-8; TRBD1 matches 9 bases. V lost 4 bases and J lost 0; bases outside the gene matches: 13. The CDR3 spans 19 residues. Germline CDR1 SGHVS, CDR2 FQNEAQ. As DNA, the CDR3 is TGTGCCAGCAGCTCCCGCTTATACGGGACAGGGAGTAGCAATCAGCCCCAGCATTTT. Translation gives CASSSRLYGTGSSNQPQHF.

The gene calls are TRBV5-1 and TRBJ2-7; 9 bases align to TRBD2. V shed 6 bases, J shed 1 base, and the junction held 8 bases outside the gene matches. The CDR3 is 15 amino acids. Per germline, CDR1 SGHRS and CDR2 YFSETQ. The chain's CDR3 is CASKAAAGGSYEQYF. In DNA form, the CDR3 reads TGCGCCAGCAAAGCCGCAGCGGGAGGTTCCTACGAGCAGTACTTC. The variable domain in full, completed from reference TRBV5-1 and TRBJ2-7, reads KAGVTQTPRYLIKTRGQQVTLSCSPISGHRSVSWYQQTPGQGLQFLFEYFSETQRNKGNFPGRFSGRQFSNSRSEMNVSTLELGDSALYLCASKAAAGGSYEQYFGPGTRLTVT.

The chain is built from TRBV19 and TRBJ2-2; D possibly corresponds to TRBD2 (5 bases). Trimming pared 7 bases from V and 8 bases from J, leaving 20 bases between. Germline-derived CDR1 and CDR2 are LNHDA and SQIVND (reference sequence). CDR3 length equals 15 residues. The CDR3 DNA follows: TGTGCCAGTACTACGGAGGCAACTATACTTGGGGAGCTGTTTTTT. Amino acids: CASTTEATILGELFF.

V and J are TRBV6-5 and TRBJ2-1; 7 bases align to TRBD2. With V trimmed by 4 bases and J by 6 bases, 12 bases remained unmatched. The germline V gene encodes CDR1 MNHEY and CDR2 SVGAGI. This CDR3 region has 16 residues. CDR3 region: CASSLYVVGGSNEQFF. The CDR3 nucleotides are TGTGCCAGCAGTTTATATGTGGTGGGAGGGAGCAATGAGCAGTTCTTC.

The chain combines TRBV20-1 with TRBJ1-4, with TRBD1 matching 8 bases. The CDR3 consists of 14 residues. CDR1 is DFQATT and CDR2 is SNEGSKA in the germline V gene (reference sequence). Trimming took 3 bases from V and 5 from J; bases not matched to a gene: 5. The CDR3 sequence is CSASTGTGNEKLFF. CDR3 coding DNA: TGCAGTGCTAGTACCGGGACAGGAAATGAAAAACTGTTTTTT.

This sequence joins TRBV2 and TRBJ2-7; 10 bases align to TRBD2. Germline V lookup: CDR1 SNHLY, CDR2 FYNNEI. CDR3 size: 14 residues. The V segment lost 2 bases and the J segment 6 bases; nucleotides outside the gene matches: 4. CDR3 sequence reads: CASSERLAGAEQYF. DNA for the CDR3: TGTGCCAGCAGTGAAAGGCTAGCGGGAGCCGAGCAGTACTTC.